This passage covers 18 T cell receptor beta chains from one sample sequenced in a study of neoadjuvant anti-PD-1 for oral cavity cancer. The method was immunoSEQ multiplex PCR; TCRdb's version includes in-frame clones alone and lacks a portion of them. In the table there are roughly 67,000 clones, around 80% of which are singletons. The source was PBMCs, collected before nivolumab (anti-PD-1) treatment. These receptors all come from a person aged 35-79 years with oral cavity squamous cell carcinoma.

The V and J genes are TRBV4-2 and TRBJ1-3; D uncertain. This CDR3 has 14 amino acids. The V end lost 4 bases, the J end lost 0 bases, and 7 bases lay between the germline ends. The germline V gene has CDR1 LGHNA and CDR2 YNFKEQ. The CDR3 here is CASSPTFSGNTIYF. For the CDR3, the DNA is TGTGCCAGCAGCCCGACATTCTCTGGAAACACCATATATTTT.

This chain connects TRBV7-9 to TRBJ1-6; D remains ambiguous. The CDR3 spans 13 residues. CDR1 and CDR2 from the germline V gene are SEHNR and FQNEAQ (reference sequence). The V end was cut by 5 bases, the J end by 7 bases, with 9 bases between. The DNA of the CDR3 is TGTGCCAGCAGCCAAGACTTGAATTCACCCCTCCACTTT. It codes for CASSQDLNSPLHF.

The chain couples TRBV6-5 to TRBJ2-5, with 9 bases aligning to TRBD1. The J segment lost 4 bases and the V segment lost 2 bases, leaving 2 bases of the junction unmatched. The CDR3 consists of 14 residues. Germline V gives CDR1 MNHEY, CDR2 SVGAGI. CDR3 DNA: TGTGCCAGCAGTTACCGGGGACAGGGAGAGACCCAGTACTTC. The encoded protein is CASSYRGQGETQYF.

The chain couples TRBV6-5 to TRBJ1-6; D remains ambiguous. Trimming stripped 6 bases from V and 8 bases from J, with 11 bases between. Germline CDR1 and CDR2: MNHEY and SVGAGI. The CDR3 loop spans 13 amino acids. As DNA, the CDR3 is TGTGCCAGCAGCCCCGCCTTGGATTCACCCCTCCACTTT. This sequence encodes CASSPALDSPLHF.

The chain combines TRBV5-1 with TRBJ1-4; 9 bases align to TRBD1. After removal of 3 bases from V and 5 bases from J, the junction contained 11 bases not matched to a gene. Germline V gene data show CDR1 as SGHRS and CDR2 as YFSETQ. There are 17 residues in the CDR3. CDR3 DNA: TGCGCCAGCAGCTCCATAACCGGACAGGGGAAGAATGAAAAACTGTTTTTT. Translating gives CASSSITGQGKNEKLFF.

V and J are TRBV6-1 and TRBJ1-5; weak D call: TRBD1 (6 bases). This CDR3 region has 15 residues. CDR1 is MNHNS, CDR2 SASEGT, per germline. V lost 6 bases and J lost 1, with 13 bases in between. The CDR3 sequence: CASSPTGISNQPQHF. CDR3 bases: TGTGCCAGCAGCCCAACAGGGATCAGCAATCAGCCCCAGCATTTT.

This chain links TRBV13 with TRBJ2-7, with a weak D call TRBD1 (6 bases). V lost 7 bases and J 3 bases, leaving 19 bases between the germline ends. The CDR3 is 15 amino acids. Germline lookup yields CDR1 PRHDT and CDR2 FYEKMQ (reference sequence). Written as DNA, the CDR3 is TGTGCCAGCACCTCTGGGGGCAGGGCAGGCTACGAGCAGTACTTC. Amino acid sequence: CASTSGGRAGYEQYF.

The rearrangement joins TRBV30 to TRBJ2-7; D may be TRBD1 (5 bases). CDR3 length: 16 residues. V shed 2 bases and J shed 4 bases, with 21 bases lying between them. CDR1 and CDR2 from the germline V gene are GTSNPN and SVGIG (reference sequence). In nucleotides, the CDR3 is TGTGCCTGGAGTTGGGTGGGGCACCTCTCGGGTTACGAGCAGTACTTC. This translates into CAWSWVGHLSGYEQYF.

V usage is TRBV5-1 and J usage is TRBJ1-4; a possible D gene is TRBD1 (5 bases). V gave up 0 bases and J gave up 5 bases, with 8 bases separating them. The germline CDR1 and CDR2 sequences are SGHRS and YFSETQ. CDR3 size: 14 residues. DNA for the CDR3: TGCGCCAGCAGCTTGGGACAGACGAATGAAAAACTGTTTTTT. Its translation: CASSLGQTNEKLFF.

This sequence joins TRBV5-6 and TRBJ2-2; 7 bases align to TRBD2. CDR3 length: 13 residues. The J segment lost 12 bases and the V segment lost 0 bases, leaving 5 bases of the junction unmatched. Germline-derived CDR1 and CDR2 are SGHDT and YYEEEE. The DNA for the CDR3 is TGTGCCAGCAGCTTGGAAGCGGGACGGCAGCTGTTTTTT. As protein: CASSLEAGRQLFF.

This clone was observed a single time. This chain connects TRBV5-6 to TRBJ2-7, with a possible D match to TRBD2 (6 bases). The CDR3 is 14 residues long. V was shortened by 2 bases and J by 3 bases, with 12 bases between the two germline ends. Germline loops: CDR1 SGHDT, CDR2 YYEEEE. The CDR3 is CASSFSLTSYEQYF. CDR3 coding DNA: TGTGCCAGCAGCTTTTCTTTGACTAGCTACGAGCAGTACTTC. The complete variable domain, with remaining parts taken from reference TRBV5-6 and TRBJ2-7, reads DAGVTQSPTHLIKTRGQQVTLRCSPKSGHDTVSWYQQALGQGPQFIFQYYEEEERQRGNFPDRFSGHQFPNYSSELNVNALLLGDSALYLCASSFSLTSYEQYFGPGTRLTVT.

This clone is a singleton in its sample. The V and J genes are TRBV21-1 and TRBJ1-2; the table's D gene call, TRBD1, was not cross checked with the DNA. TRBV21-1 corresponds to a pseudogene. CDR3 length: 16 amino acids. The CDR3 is CASSNRQTVRRYGYTF. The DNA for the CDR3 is TGTGCCAGCAGCAACCGACAGACAGTCCGGCGGTATGGCTACACCTTC.

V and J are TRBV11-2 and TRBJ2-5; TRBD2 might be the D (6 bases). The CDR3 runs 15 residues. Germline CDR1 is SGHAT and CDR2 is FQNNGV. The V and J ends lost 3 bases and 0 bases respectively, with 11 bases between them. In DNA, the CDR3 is TGTGCCAGCAGCTTCGGTCTAGCGAACCAAGAGACCCAGTACTTC. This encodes CASSFGLANQETQYF.

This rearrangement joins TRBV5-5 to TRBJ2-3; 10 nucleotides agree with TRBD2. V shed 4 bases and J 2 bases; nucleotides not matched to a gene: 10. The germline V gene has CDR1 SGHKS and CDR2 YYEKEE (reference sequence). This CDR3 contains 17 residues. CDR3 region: CASSGEASGRATDTQYF. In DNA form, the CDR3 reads TGTGCCAGCAGCGGGGAGGCGAGCGGGAGGGCCACAGATACGCAGTATTTT.

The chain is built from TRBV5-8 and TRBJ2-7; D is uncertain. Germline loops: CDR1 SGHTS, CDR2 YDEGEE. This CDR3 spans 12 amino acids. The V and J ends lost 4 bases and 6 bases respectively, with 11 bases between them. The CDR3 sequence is CASSPRAGEQYF. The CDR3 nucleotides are TGTGCCAGCAGCCCCAGAGCAGGCGAGCAGTACTTC.

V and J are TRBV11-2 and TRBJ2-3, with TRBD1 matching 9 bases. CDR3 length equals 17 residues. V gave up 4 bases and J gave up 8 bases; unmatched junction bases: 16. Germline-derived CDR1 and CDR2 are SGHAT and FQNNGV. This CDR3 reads CASSSLLHRGRSGTQYF. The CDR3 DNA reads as TGTGCCAGCAGCTCCTTACTTCACAGGGGGCGAAGCGGTACGCAGTATTTT.

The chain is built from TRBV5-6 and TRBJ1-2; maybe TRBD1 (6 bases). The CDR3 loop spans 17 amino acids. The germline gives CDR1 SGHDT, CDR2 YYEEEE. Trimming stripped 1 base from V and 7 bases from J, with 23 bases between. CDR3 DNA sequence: TGTGCCAGCAGCTTGCTGGGTTGGGGGCGTGGATTTGGTGGCTACACCTTC. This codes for CASSLLGWGRGFGGYTF.

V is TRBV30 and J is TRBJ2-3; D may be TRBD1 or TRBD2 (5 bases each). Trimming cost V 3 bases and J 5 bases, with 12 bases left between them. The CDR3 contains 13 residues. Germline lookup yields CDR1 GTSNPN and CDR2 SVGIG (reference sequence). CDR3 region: CAWRGWGRDTQYF. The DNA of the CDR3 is TGTGCCTGGAGAGGGTGGGGGAGAGATACGCAGTATTTT.